The rows below give T cell receptor beta chains drawn from one sample of a study of cytomegalovirus exposure and HLA in healthy donors. Clones were sequenced by immunoSEQ multiplex PCR, and TCRdb holds only the in-frame ones, with some missing. The sample includes roughly 120,000 clones, 82% of them seen just once. The sequenced material came from PBMCs. Receptors originate from a woman under 30 in good health and CMV-seronegative. CDR3s include the opening cysteine and the closing phenylalanine or tryptophan. Fields, in order: CDR3 DNA, CDR3 protein, V gene, clone size, J gene, D gene. D genes are given only for firm matches. Clone sizes are given selectively: once, few, many, or a class where the clone is expanded.

CDR3 DNA: TGTGCCAGCAGTTATTCACAGGGAACTGGAAACACCATATATTTT; CDR3 protein: CASSYSQGTGNTIYF; V gene: TRBV6-5; clone size: few; J gene: TRBJ1-3; D gene: NA
CDR3 DNA: TGTGCCAGTACCAAGCCTCAGGGGAGGGGTGAAAAACTGTTTTTT; CDR3 protein: CASTKPQGRGEKLFF; V gene: TRBV19; clone size: NA; J gene: TRBJ1-4; D gene: NA
CDR3 DNA: TGTGCCAGCAGCTTAGGCCCGACAGTTACTAATGAAAAACTGTTTTTT; CDR3 protein: CASSLGPTVTNEKLFF; V gene: TRBV7-8; clone size: NA; J gene: TRBJ1-4; D gene: NA
CDR3 DNA: TGTGCCAGCAGATCCACGACTAGCGGGAGGTGGGAGCAGTACTTC; CDR3 protein: CASRSTTSGRWEQYF; V gene: TRBV6-5; clone size: NA; J gene: TRBJ2-7; D gene: TRBD2
CDR3 DNA: TGTGCCAGCAGGGTAACCGGGACAGTCCAAGAGACCCAGTACTTC; CDR3 protein: CASRVTGTVQETQYF; V gene: TRBV11-2; clone size: NA; J gene: TRBJ2-5; D gene: TRBD1
CDR3 DNA: TGTGCCAGCAGCCCAGGGGTCAGAGGGGGGGCTGACGGGGAGCTGTTTTTT; CDR3 protein: CASSPGVRGGADGELFF; V gene: TRBV11-3; clone size: NA; J gene: TRBJ2-2; D gene: NA
CDR3 DNA: TGTGCCAGCCGCTTGGGACAACTACTGAACACTGAAGCTTTCTTT; CDR3 protein: CASRLGQLLNTEAFF; V gene: TRBV14; clone size: NA; J gene: TRBJ1-1; D gene: NA
CDR3 DNA: TGCGCCAGCAGTGAGGCCCGGGTGGGCACAGATACGCAGTATTTT; CDR3 protein: CASSEARVGTDTQYF; V gene: TRBV10-1; clone size: NA; J gene: TRBJ2-3; D gene: NA
CDR3 DNA: TGTGCCAGTAGGAGACCCGGGACAGGGGAAGTATGGGGCTACACCTTC; CDR3 protein: CASRRPGTGEVWGYTF; V gene: TRBV19; clone size: NA; J gene: TRBJ1-2; D gene: TRBD1
CDR3 DNA: TGTGCCAGTAGTCTACAGGGGGCGGATTATGGCTACACCTTC; CDR3 protein: CASSLQGADYGYTF; V gene: TRBV19; clone size: NA; J gene: TRBJ1-2; D gene: TRBD1
CDR3 DNA: TGCGCCAGCAGCCAAGATCGGGGGGTGAACACTGAAGCTTTCTTT; CDR3 protein: CASSQDRGVNTEAFF; V gene: TRBV4-1; clone size: few; J gene: TRBJ1-1; D gene: NA
CDR3 DNA: TGTGCCAGCAGCTACGACAGGAGCTCTGGAAACACCATATATTTT; CDR3 protein: CASSYDRSSGNTIYF; V gene: TRBV7-2; clone size: NA; J gene: TRBJ1-3; D gene: NA
CDR3 DNA: TGTGCCAGTACCTACCGCGGTGGCCCTAATCAGCCCCAGCATTTT; CDR3 protein: CASTYRGGPNQPQHF; V gene: TRBV19; clone size: NA; J gene: TRBJ1-5; D gene: NA
CDR3 DNA: TGTGCCAGCAGCTTAACGCCAGGGGGCGCGGGCGAGCAGTACTTC; CDR3 protein: CASSLTPGGAGEQYF; V gene: TRBV7-2; clone size: NA; J gene: TRBJ2-7; D gene: TRBD1
CDR3 DNA: TGCGCCAGCAGTGGTCGAGTTGCGGGGGAAGTCTACAATGAGCAGTTCTTC; CDR3 protein: CASSGRVAGEVYNEQFF; V gene: TRBV10-1; clone size: NA; J gene: TRBJ2-1; D gene: TRBD2
CDR3 DNA: TGTGCCAGTCAGGGTTTAGGCTCTGGGGCCAACGTCCTGACTTTC; CDR3 protein: CASQGLGSGANVLTF; V gene: TRBV6-5; clone size: NA; J gene: TRBJ2-6; D gene: NA
CDR3 DNA: TGTGCCAGCAGCCAACTAGCGGGGGAGTCAGATACGCAGTATTTT; CDR3 protein: CASSQLAGESDTQYF; V gene: TRBV4-2; clone size: few; J gene: TRBJ2-3; D gene: TRBD2
CDR3 DNA: TGCGCCACCAGGACAGAGCCAAATGAAAAACTGTTTTTT; CDR3 protein: CATRTEPNEKLFF; V gene: TRBV5-1; clone size: NA; J gene: TRBJ1-4; D gene: NA
CDR3 DNA: TGTGCCAGCAGCTTGCACCAGGGACAGAACACCGGGGAGCTGTTTTTT; CDR3 protein: CASSLHQGQNTGELFF; V gene: TRBV7-2; clone size: NA; J gene: TRBJ2-2; D gene: NA
CDR3 DNA: TGTGCCAGTAGTATAGATTTCGGGAGAACTGAAGCTTTCTTT; CDR3 protein: CASSIDFGRTEAFF; V gene: TRBV19; clone size: NA; J gene: TRBJ1-1; D gene: NA
CDR3 DNA: TGTGCCAGCAGTCCCCGACAGGGATATCAGCCCCAGCATTTT; CDR3 protein: CASSPRQGYQPQHF; V gene: TRBV6-5; clone size: once; J gene: TRBJ1-5; D gene: TRBD1
CDR3 DNA: TGTGCCAGCAGTGAAGTCAGGGGGAGCGGTGGCTACACCTTC; CDR3 protein: CASSEVRGSGGYTF; V gene: TRBV6-1; clone size: once; J gene: TRBJ1-2; D gene: TRBD1
CDR3 DNA: TGTGCCAGCCGAAGGACAGGGAATGAAAAACTGTTTTTT; CDR3 protein: CASRRTGNEKLFF; V gene: TRBV27; clone size: NA; J gene: TRBJ1-4; D gene: TRBD1
CDR3 DNA: TGTGCCAGCAGCCAAGAATCTCGCGGGGGCATCACAGATACGCAGTATTTT; CDR3 protein: CASSQESRGGITDTQYF; V gene: TRBV4-2; clone size: NA; J gene: TRBJ2-3; D gene: NA
CDR3 DNA: TGCGCCAGCAGCCAAGATCTCGGGAGTGCAGATACGCAGTATTTT; CDR3 protein: CASSQDLGSADTQYF; V gene: TRBV4-3; clone size: NA; J gene: TRBJ2-3; D gene: NA
CDR3 DNA: TGTGCCAGCAGTGCCACTAGTACTAATGAAAAACTGTTTTTT; CDR3 protein: CASSATSTNEKLFF; V gene: TRBV2; clone size: NA; J gene: TRBJ1-4; D gene: NA
CDR3 DNA: TGTGCCACCAACGGTTCCAAACGGGGCTACACCTTC; CDR3 protein: CATNGSKRGYTF; V gene: TRBV28; clone size: NA; J gene: TRBJ1-2; D gene: NA
CDR3 DNA: TGTGCCAGCAGCCAGGGTGGTAGGGGTCTCACTGAAGCTTTCTTT; CDR3 protein: CASSQGGRGLTEAFF; V gene: TRBV16; clone size: NA; J gene: TRBJ1-1; D gene: NA
CDR3 DNA: TGTGCCAGCAGCCCGCAGGGCGCAGATACGCAGTATTTT; CDR3 protein: CASSPQGADTQYF; V gene: TRBV13; clone size: NA; J gene: TRBJ2-3; D gene: NA
CDR3 DNA: TGTGCCAGCAGACTACAGGGGATTGGCTACAATGAGCAGTTCTTC; CDR3 protein: CASRLQGIGYNEQFF; V gene: TRBV6-5; clone size: NA; J gene: TRBJ2-1; D gene: TRBD1
CDR3 DNA: TGTGCCAGCAGTTACTCAGGAGTTTATGGCTACACCTTC; CDR3 protein: CASSYSGVYGYTF; V gene: TRBV6-5; clone size: once; J gene: TRBJ1-2; D gene: NA
CDR3 DNA: TGTGCCAGCAGCTTAGTAGCGGGAGTAGCCTCCTACGAGCAGTACTTC; CDR3 protein: CASSLVAGVASYEQYF; V gene: TRBV7-2; clone size: NA; J gene: TRBJ2-7; D gene: TRBD2
CDR3 DNA: TGCGCCAGCAGCCAAGAATGGCGGGGTAATGACTATGGCTACACCTTC; CDR3 protein: CASSQEWRGNDYGYTF; V gene: TRBV4-1; clone size: NA; J gene: TRBJ1-2; D gene: NA
CDR3 DNA: TGTGCCAGCAGACGACTAGTGTCAGAGACCCAGTACTTC; CDR3 protein: CASRRLVSETQYF; V gene: TRBV6-5; clone size: few; J gene: TRBJ2-5; D gene: NA
CDR3 DNA: TGTGCCAGTAGTGTAAACAGGGGGCAGCGCAATCAGCCCCAGCATTTT; CDR3 protein: CASSVNRGQRNQPQHF; V gene: TRBV19; clone size: NA; J gene: TRBJ1-5; D gene: TRBD1
CDR3 DNA: TGTGCCAGCAGTGGTGGGGCACCAAACATTCAGTACTTC; CDR3 protein: CASSGGAPNIQYF; V gene: TRBV25-1; clone size: NA; J gene: TRBJ2-4; D gene: NA
CDR3 DNA: TGTGCCAGCAGCGTAGGACAGGGCGAAAAACTGTTTTTT; CDR3 protein: CASSVGQGEKLFF; V gene: TRBV9; clone size: NA; J gene: TRBJ1-4; D gene: TRBD1
CDR3 DNA: TGTGCCAGCAGCTTAAGGGGGTTCGACAATGAGCAGTTCTTC; CDR3 protein: CASSLRGFDNEQFF; V gene: TRBV7-2; clone size: once; J gene: TRBJ2-1; D gene: NA
CDR3 DNA: TGTGCCAGCAGCGACTATAGAGAGAACACTGAAGCTTTCTTT; CDR3 protein: CASSDYRENTEAFF; V gene: TRBV27; clone size: NA; J gene: TRBJ1-1; D gene: NA
CDR3 DNA: TGTGCCAGCAGCAAAGCCGAGGGGAACACTGAAGCTTTCTTT; CDR3 protein: CASSKAEGNTEAFF; V gene: TRBV21-1; clone size: NA; J gene: TRBJ1-1; D gene: NA
CDR3 DNA: TGTGCCAGCAGCGTAAATGCGGGAAACTACAATGAGCAGTTCTTC; CDR3 protein: CASSVNAGNYNEQFF; V gene: TRBV9; clone size: once; J gene: TRBJ2-1; D gene: NA
CDR3 DNA: TGTGCCAGTAGCTTGAGGACAGGGGGGAACACTGAAGCTTTCTTT; CDR3 protein: CASSLRTGGNTEAFF; V gene: TRBV19; clone size: NA; J gene: TRBJ1-1; D gene: TRBD1